What follows are 9 T cell receptor beta chains derived from one specimen sequenced in a study of cytomegalovirus exposure and HLA in healthy donors. PCR was performed using 60 Vbeta and 13 Jbeta primers. The method was immunoSEQ multiplex PCR; TCRdb's version includes in-frame clones alone and lacks a portion of them. The sample has around 130,000 clones, around 70% seen once; the top ten hold 3.1%. The sequencing input was PBMCs. Receptor source: a young man in good health and CMV-seronegative.

V usage is TRBV5-6 and J usage is TRBJ2-1, with D possibly TRBD2 on 6 matching bases. The CDR3 sequence is 18 residues long. Germline V lookup: CDR1 SGHDT, CDR2 YYEEEE. Trimming pared 1 base from V and 2 bases from J, leaving 19 bases between. This chain's CDR3 is CASSLSGYGRDAYNEQFF. The CDR3 bases are TGTGCCAGCAGCTTGTCGGGCTACGGGCGGGACGCCTACAATGAGCAGTTCTTC.

The J gene is TRBJ2-3, the V gene TRBV7-2; the D gene is possibly TRBD2 (5 bases). CDR1 SGHTA and CDR2 FQGNSA come from the germline V gene. This CDR3 is built from 14 residues. The ends were cut back, 4 bases at V and 1 base at J, with 9 bases in the middle. CDR3 DNA sequence: TGTGCCAGCAGCTCAATCGGGGGCACAGATACGCAGTATTTT. It encodes CASSSIGGTDTQYF.

V gene TRBV4-1 combines with J gene TRBJ2-7; TRBD1 matches at 8 bases. The CDR3 runs to 15 residues. Germline assignment: CDR1 MGHRA and CDR2 YSYEKL. V lost 4 bases, J lost 5 bases, and 10 bases stayed unmatched. The CDR3 sequence: CASSPGQGHFHEQYF. The CDR3 bases are TGCGCCAGCAGCCCCGGACAGGGTCACTTCCACGAGCAGTACTTC.

The chain has TRBV5-8 and TRBJ1-2; 7 nucleotides align to TRBD1. The germline V gene has CDR1 SGHTS and CDR2 YDEGEE. CDR3 length equals 13 residues. The trim removed 4 bases at V and 6 bases at J, leaving 6 bases unmatched. The CDR3 coding sequence is TGTGCCAGCAGCCTGACAGGGAAAGATGGCTACACCTTC. This translates into CASSLTGKDGYTF.

The V call is TRBV29-1, the J call TRBJ2-5; tentative D call: TRBD1 (6 bases). From germline, CDR1 is SQVTM and CDR2 ANQGSEA. This CDR3 spans 13 amino acids. Deletions cut 6 bases from V and 5 bases from J, with 16 bases between. DNA of the CDR3: TGCAGCGTCACTCGTGGACAGCCGGAGACCCAGTACTTC. This encodes CSVTRGQPETQYF.

The chain employs TRBV30 and TRBJ2-6; D remains ambiguous. The germline V gene encodes CDR1 GTSNPN and CDR2 SVGIG (reference sequence). The CDR3 is 14 amino acids. V was pared by 0 bases and J by 3 bases, with 6 bases between. The DNA for the CDR3 is TGTGCCTGGAGTGTACATAATGGGGCCAACGTCCTGACTTTC. Translated, it gives CAWSVHNGANVLTF.

The chain uses TRBV27 and TRBJ2-5; the match to TRBD2 covers 8 bases. The CDR3 sequence is 13 residues long. Germline V lookup: CDR1 MNHEY, CDR2 SMNVEV (reference sequence). V dropped 7 bases and J dropped 5; count of bases not matched to a gene: 6. CDR3 sequence (DNA): TGTGCCAGCAACGCGCTAGCGGGTGAGACCCAGTACTTC. Its protein product is CASNALAGETQYF.

The genes are TRBV27 and TRBJ2-1; a possible D gene is TRBD2 (6 bases). This CDR3 has 15 amino acids. The germline gives CDR1 MNHEY, CDR2 SMNVEV (reference sequence). V shed 7 bases and J shed 1 base, with 14 bases lying between them. The CDR3 nucleotides read TGTGCCAGCACGATCCTCGGGGGTTCCTACAATGAGCAGTTCTTC. The encoded protein is CASTILGGSYNEQFF.

This chain connects TRBV30 to TRBJ2-3; D is possibly TRBD2 (7 bases). The CDR3 consists of 15 residues. V was trimmed by 5 bases and J by 3 bases, leaving 18 bases between them. Per germline, CDR1 GTSNPN and CDR2 SVGIG (reference sequence). The CDR3 loop reads CAWGGGAGETDTQYF. The CDR3 DNA reads as TGTGCCTGGGGGGGAGGGGCAGGGGAAACAGATACGCAGTATTTT.